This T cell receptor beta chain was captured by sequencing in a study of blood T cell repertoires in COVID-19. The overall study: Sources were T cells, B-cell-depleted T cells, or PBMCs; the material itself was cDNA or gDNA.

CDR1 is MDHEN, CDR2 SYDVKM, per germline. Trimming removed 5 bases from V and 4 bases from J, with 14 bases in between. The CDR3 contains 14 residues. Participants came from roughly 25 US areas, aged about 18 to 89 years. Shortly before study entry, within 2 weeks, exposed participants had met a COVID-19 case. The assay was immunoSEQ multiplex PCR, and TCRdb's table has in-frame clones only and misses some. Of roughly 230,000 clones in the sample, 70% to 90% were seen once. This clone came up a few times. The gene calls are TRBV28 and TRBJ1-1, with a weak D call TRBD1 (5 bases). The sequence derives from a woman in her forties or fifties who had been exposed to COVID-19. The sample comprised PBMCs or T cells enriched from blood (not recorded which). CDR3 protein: CASSRDRGGTEAFF. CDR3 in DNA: TGTGCCAGCAGTCGGGATCGGGGGGGCACTGAAGCTTTCTTT. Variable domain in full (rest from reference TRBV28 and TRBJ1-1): DVKVTQSSRYLVKRTGEKVFLECVQDMDHENMFWYRQDPGLGLRLIYFSYDVKMKEKGDIPEGYSVSREKKERFSLILESASTNQTSMYLCASSRDRGGTEAFFGQGTRLTVV.